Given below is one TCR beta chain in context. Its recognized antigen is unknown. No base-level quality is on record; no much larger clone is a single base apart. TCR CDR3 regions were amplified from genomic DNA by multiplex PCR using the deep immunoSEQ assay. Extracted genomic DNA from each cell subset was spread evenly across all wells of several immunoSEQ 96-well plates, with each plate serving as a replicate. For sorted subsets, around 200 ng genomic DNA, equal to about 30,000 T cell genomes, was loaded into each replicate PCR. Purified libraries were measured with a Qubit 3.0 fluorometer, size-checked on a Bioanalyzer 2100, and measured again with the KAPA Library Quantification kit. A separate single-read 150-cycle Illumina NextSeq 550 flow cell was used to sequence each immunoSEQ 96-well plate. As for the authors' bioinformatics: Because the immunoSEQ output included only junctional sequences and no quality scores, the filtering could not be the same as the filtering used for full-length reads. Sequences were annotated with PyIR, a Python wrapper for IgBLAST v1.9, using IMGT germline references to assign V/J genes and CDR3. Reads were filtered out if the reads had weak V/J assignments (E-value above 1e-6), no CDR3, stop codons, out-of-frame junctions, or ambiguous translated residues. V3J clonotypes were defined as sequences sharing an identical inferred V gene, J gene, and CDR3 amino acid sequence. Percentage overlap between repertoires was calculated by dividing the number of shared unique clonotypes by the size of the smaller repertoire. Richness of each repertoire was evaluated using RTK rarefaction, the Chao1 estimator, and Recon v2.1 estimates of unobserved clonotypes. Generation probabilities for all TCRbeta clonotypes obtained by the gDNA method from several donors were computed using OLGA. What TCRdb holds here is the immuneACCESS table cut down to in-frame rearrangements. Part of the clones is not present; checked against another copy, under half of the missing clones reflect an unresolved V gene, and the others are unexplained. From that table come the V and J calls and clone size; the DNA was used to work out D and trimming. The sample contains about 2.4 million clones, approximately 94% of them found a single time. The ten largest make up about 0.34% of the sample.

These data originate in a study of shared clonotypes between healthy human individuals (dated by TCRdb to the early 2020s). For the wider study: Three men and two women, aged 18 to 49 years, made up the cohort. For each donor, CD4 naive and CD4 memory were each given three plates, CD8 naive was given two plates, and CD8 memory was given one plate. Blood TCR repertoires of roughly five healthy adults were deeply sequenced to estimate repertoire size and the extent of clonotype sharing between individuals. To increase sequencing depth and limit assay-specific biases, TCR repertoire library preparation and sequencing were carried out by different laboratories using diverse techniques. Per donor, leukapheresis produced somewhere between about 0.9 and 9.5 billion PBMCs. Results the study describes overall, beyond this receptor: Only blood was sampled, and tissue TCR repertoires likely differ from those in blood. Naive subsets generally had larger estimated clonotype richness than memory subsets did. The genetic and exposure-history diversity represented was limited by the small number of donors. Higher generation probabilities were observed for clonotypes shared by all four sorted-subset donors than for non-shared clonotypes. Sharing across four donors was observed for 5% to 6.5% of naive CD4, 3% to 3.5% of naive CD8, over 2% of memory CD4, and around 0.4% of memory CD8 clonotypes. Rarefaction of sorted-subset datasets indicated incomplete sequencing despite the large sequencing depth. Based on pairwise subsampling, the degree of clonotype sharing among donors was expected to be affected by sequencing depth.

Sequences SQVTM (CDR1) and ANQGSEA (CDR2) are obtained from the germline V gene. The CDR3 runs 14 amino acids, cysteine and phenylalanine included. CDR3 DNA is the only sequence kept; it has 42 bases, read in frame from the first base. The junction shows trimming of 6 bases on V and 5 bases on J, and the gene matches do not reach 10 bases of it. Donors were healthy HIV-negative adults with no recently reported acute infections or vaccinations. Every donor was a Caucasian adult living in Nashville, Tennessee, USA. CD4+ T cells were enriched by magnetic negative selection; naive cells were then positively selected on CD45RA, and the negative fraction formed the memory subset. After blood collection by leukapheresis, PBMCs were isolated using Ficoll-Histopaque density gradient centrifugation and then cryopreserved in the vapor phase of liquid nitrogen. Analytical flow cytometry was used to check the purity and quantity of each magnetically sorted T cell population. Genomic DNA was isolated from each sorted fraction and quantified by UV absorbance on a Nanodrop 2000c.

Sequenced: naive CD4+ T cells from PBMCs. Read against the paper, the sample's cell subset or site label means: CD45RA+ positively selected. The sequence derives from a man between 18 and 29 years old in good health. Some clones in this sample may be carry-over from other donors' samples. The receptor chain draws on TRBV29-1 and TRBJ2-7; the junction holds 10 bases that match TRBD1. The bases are TGCAGCGTGCGCCGGGGACAGGGGTTCAACGAGCAGTACTTC. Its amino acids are CSVRRGQGFNEQYF.